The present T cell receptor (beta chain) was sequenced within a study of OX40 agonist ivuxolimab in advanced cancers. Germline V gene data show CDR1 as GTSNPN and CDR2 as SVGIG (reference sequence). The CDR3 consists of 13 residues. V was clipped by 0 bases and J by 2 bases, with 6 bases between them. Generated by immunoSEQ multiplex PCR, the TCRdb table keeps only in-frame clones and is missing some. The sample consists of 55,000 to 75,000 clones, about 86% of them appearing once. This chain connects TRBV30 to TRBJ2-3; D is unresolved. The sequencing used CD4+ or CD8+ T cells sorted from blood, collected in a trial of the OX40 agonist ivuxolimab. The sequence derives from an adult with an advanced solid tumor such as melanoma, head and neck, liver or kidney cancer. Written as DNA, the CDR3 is TGTGCCTGGAGTGTAAGGGACACAGATACGCAGTATTTT. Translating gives CAWSVRDTDTQYF.